This T cell receptor beta chain was identified in a study of blood T cell repertoires in COVID-19. Looking at the study overall: The study drew acute and convalescent COVID-19 samples from the United States, Italy and Spain. The analysed material was cDNA or gDNA that came from T cells, B-cell-depleted T cells, or PBMCs.

CDR3 size: 14 residues. V lost 2 bases and J lost 8, with 15 bases in between. Germline V gene lookup returns CDR1 LGHDT and CDR2 YNNKEL (reference sequence). In the original analysis: From reference gene primer amplification, estimates of nucleated cell counts were derived. TCRdb's table, derived via immunoSEQ multiplex PCR, lists solely in-frame clones and lacks some. The V and J calls and clone size come from that table; D and trimming were worked out from the DNA. The repertoire has about 110,000 clones, approximately 69% of them found once; the top ten carry about 6.5%. This sequence was found in an elderly man with acute or convalescent COVID-19. The chain joins TRBV3-1 (or the pseudogene TRBV3-2) to TRBJ1-2; possible D gene TRBD1, 6 bases. The sample was peripheral blood. CDR3 protein: CASSQRETGQGYTF. The CDR3 DNA is TGTGCCAGCAGCCAAAGGGAGACAGGACAAGGCTACACCTTC.